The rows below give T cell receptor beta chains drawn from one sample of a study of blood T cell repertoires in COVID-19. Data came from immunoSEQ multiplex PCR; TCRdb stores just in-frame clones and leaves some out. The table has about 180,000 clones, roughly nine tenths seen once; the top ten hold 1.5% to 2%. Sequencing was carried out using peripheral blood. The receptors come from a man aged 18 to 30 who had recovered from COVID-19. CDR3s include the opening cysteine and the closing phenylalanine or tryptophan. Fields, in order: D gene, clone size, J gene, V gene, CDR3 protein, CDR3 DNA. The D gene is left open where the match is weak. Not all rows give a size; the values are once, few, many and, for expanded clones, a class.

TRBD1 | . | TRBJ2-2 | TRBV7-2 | CASSLGDRAGTGELFF | TGTGCCAGCAGCTTAGGGGACAGGGCGGGCACCGGGGAGCTGTTTTTT
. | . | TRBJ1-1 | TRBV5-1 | CASSSQQGGDTEAFF | TGCGCCAGCAGCTCGCAACAGGGTGGGGACACTGAAGCTTTCTTT
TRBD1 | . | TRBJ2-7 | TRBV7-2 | CASSPTGTGVYEQYF | TGTGCCAGCAGCCCCACCGGGACAGGGGTTTACGAGCAGTACTTC
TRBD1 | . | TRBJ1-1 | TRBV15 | CATSRARDRPNTEAFF | TGTGCCACCAGCAGAGCAAGGGACAGACCAAACACTGAAGCTTTCTTT
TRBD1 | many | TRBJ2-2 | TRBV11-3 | CASSSRQGRTGELFF | TGTGCCAGCAGCTCGAGACAGGGGCGGACCGGGGAGCTGTTTTTT
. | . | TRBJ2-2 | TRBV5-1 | CASSLDGTGELFF | TGCGCCAGCAGCTTGGACGGCACCGGGGAGCTGTTTTTT
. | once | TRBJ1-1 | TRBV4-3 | CASSQDTGRNTEAFF | TGCGCCAGCAGCCAAGATACGGGTCGGAACACTGAAGCTTTCTTT
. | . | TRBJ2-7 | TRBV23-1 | CASSHPYEQYF | TGCGCCAGCAGTCACCCTTACGAGCAGTACTTC
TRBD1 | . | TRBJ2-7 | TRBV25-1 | CASSTRQGAEKYF | TGTGCCAGCAGTACACGACAGGGTGCAGAGAAGTACTTC
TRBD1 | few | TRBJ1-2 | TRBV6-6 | CASTRDSTATNYGYTF | TGTGCCAGCACCAGGGACAGCACGGCCACTAACTATGGCTACACCTTC
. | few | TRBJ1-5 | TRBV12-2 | CASARWEDQPQHF | TGTGCAAGTGCAAGGTGGGAGGATCAGCCCCAGCATTTT
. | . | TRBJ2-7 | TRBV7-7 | CASSLAEGHEQYF | TGTGCTAGCAGCCTCGCGGAGGGCCACGAGCAGTACTTC
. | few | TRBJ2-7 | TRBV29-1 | CSVEDQGRYEQYF | TGCAGCGTTGAAGATCAGGGCCGATACGAGCAGTACTTC